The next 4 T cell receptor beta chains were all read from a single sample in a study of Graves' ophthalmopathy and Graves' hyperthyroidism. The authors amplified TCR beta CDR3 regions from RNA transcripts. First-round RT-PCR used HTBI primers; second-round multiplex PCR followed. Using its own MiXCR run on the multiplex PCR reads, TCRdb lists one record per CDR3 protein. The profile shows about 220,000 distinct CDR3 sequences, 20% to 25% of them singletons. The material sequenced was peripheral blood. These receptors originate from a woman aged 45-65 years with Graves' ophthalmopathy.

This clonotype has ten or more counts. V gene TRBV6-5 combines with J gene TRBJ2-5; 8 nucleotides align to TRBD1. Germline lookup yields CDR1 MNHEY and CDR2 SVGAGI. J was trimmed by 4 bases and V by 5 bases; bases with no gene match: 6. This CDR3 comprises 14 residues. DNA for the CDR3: TGTGCCAGCAGTCTCAGGGGGCAGGGAGAGACCCAGTACTTC. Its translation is CASSLRGQGETQYF.

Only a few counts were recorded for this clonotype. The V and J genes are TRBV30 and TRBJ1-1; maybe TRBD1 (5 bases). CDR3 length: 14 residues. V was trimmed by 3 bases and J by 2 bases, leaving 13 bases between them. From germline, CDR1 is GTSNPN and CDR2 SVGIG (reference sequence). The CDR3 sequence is CAWRTRQQNTEAFF. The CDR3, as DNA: TGTGCCTGGAGGACCCGACAGCAAAACACTGAAGCTTTCTTT.

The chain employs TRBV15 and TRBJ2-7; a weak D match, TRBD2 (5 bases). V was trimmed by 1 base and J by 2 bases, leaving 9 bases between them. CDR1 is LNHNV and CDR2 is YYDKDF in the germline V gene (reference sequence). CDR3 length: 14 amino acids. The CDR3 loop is CATSRAEDPYEQYF. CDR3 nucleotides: TGTGCCACCAGCAGAGCGGAGGACCCCTACGAGCAGTACTTC.

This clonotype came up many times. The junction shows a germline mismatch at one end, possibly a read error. CDR3 coding DNA: TGTGCCAGCAGCTTAGCTAATTTGGGCAGGGGGCGATTCTTC. Protein: CASSLANLGRGRFF. This chain uses TRBV7-2 with TRBJ2-4; TRBD1 matches 8 bases. Germline V gene sequence: CDR1 SGHTA, CDR2 FQGNSA. The CDR3 has 14 residues.